A selection of T cell receptor beta chains follows, all from one sample in a study of naive and memory T cell subsets. TCRdb itself ran the 5' RACE reads through MiXCR, one entry per CDR3 protein. The sample shows tens of thousands of distinct CDR3 sequences, roughly 7% of them seen only once. The origin of the receptors is a male donor in good health. Each CDR3 is given with its conserved first and last residue. D genes are given only for firm matches. The listing skips clone size in some rows; elsewhere it reads once, few, many or a size class.

j_gene,v_gene,abundance,d_gene,CDR3nt,CDR3aa
TRBJ2-5,TRBV5-1,many,-,TGCGCCAGCAGCTTGGCAGGCCAGCCCCAAGAGACCCAGTACTTC,CASSLAGQPQETQYF
TRBJ1-1,TRBV3-1,many,TRBD1,TGTGCCAGCAGTCGGACAGGGACGATGAACACTGAAGCTTTCTTT,CASSRTGTMNTEAFF
TRBJ1-5,TRBV20-1,-,-,TGCAGTGCCAAGCTCAGGGGTTCCGTAAGCAATCAGCCCCAGCATTTT,CSAKLRGSVSNQPQHF
TRBJ2-5,TRBV29-1,few,-,TGCAGCGTTTCGAGGGTCCAAGAGACCCAGTACTTC,CSVSRVQETQYF
TRBJ2-3,TRBV20-1,-,-,TGCAGTGCCAGCAGAACAGGGCTCAGCGGCGATACGCAGTATTTT,CSASRTGLSGDTQYF
TRBJ2-5,TRBV2,few,-,TGTGCCAGCAGAGACCAAAATAGCGTGCTCAAAGAGACCCAGTACTTC,CASRDQNSVLKETQYF
TRBJ2-7,TRBV20-1,many,-,TGCAGTGCTGTGCGGAGACGTACCTACGAGCAGTACTTC,CSAVRRRTYEQYF
TRBJ1-1,TRBV4-1,many,TRBD1,TGCGCCAGCAGCCCCGGACAGGGGGCGTCGAACACTGAAGCTTTCTTT,CASSPGQGASNTEAFF
TRBJ2-5,TRBV18,-,-,TGTGCCAGCTCACCTTTGCGGATACAAGAGACCCAGTACTTC,CASSPLRIQETQYF
TRBJ1-1,TRBV5-1,few,-,TGCGCCAGCAGCCTCAGGGCGGACACTGAAGCTTTCTTT,CASSLRADTEAFF
TRBJ1-2,TRBV20-1,-,-,TGCAGTGCTAGAGGGACAGAGGGTGCGGGCTACACCTTC,CSARGTEGAGYTF
TRBJ2-6,TRBV21-1,few,-,TGTGCCAGCAGCAAAGTCGAAAGGAACTCTGGGGCCAACGTCCTGACTTTC,CASSKVERNSGANVLTF
TRBJ2-7,TRBV18,-,TRBD1,TGTGCCAGCTCACAGGGACAGTACGAGCAGTACTTC,CASSQGQYEQYF
TRBJ2-1,TRBV11-1,-,TRBD1,TGTGCCAGCAGCTCCGGGACAGGGAAGTACAATGAGCAGTTCTTC,CASSSGTGKYNEQFF
TRBJ2-7,TRBV3-1,few,-,TGTGCCAGCAGCCAAGATCTCGGCGAGCAGTACTTC,CASSQDLGEQYF
TRBJ1-1,TRBV4-1,many,-,TGCGCCAGCAGCCAAGGGGCCCTGCAGGGAGGAGGGAACACTGAAGCTTTCTTT,CASSQGALQGGGNTEAFF
TRBJ1-5,TRBV2,few,-,TGTGCCAGCAGTGAACAAGGGGTCAAGAATCAGCCCCAGCATTTT,CASSEQGVKNQPQHF
TRBJ2-1,TRBV20-1,-,-,TGCAGTGCTGCGTTCCCCGGGGTGAATGAGCAGTTCTTC,CSAAFPGVNEQFF
TRBJ2-1,TRBV4-1,many,TRBD2,TGCGCCAGCAGCCAAGATTGGGAGCGGGGGCGCTCCTACAATGAGCAGTTCTTC,CASSQDWERGRSYNEQFF
TRBJ1-1,TRBV20-1,-,-,TGCAGTGCTAGAGATTATTGGGGCTCTCGAGAAAACACTGAAGCTTTCTTT,CSARDYWGSRENTEAFF
TRBJ2-2,TRBV14,-,-,TGTGCCAGCAGCCAAGAGCTGACAGGGAACACCGGGGAGCTGTTTTTT,CASSQELTGNTGELFF
TRBJ1-2,TRBV6-5,many,-,TGTGCCAGCAGCCGAACCGGTCAAGATGGCTACACCTTC,CASSRTGQDGYTF
TRBJ1-2,TRBV30,-,-,TGTGCCTGGACGTGGGGGAGCGGCTACACCTTC,CAWTWGSGYTF
TRBJ2-6,TRBV7-9,-,-,TGTGCCAGCTCCTCTGGGGCCAACGTCCTGACTTTC,CASSSGANVLTF
TRBJ2-6,TRBV3-1,many,TRBD2,TGTGCCAGCAGCCACGGGCTAGCGGGAGCCGCGGCCAACGTCCTGACTTTC,CASSHGLAGAAANVLTF
TRBJ2-1,TRBV5-6,-,-,TGTGCCAGCAGCTTGGACCGACCCGATCTCCAGTTCTTC,CASSLDRPDLQFF
TRBJ1-6,TRBV14,-,TRBD1,TGTGCCAGCAGCCAAGCTGGGACAGGTAATTCACCCCTCCACTTT,CASSQAGTGNSPLHF
TRBJ2-3,TRBV11-2,few,TRBD1,TGTGCCAGCAGCCCCTTAGGGGACAGGGACCGCACAGATACGCAGTATTTT,CASSPLGDRDRTDTQYF
TRBJ2-5,TRBV11-2,many,TRBD2,TGTGCCAGCAGCCCCGGAGGCACTAGCGGGGGGGCGATGACCCAGTACTTC,CASSPGGTSGGAMTQYF
TRBJ2-7,TRBV5-1,-,TRBD2,TGCGCCAGCAGCCCGTTAGCGGGAGCCTACGAGCAGTACTTC,CASSPLAGAYEQYF
TRBJ1-3,TRBV29-1,many,TRBD1,TGCAGCGTCGGCACTAGGACAGGGGAGGCTTCCACACCTGGAAACACCATATATTTT,CSVGTRTGEASTPGNTIYF
TRBJ1-4,TRBV18,many,-,TGTGCCAGCTCACCAATCCCCGGAACTAATGAAAAACTGTTTTTT,CASSPIPGTNEKLFF
TRBJ2-4,TRBV7-9,few,-,TGTGCCAGCAGCTTCGAAGGGGCCAAAAACATTCAGTACTTC,CASSFEGAKNIQYF
TRBJ1-6,TRBV15,-,-,TGTGCCACCAGCAGAGATGGGCAAGCTTATAATTCACCCCTCCACTTT,CATSRDGQAYNSPLHF
TRBJ2-2,TRBV13,few,-,TGTGCCAGCAGCTTAGGAGGATACAACACCGGGGAGCTGTTTTTT,CASSLGGYNTGELFF
TRBJ1-5,TRBV19,many,-,TGTGCCAGTAGTATTTATGGTCAGCCCCAGCATTTT,CASSIYGQPQHF
TRBJ2-2,TRBV29-1,-,-,TGCAGCGCCCCTGGGAGGAACACCGGGGAGCTGTTTTTT,CSAPGRNTGELFF
TRBJ1-1,TRBV28,many,-,TGTGCCAGCAGTCCCGGTGGAATGGGCACTGAAGCTTTCTTT,CASSPGGMGTEAFF
TRBJ2-2,TRBV7-9,-,-,TGTGCCAGCAGCTTAAGTGCTGACACCGGGGAGCTGTTTTTT,CASSLSADTGELFF
TRBJ2-7,TRBV18,many,-,TGTGCCAGCTCCGAATCGACAGGTTCTACCTACGAGCAGTACTTC,CASSESTGSTYEQYF
TRBJ2-1,TRBV14,many,-,TGTGCCAGCAGCTTGGGCCCCAAACCCCTCGATGAGCAGTTCTTC,CASSLGPKPLDEQFF
TRBJ2-2,TRBV3-1,-,-,TGTGCCAGCAGCCAAGAGGGGGACTCAGACACCGGGGAGCTGTTTTTT,CASSQEGDSDTGELFF
TRBJ1-1,TRBV3-1,-,TRBD1,TGTGCCAGCAGCCCTACGGGACAGATGAACACTGAAGCTTTCTTT,CASSPTGQMNTEAFF
TRBJ2-1,TRBV3-1,-,-,TGTGCCAGCAGCCAAGATCCGTCTCGCTCCTACAATGAGCAGTTCTTC,CASSQDPSRSYNEQFF
TRBJ1-3,TRBV18,many,TRBD1,TGTGCCAGCTCACCAGTACAGGGGACAGCCTCTGGAAACACCATATATTTT,CASSPVQGTASGNTIYF
TRBJ2-7,TRBV4-2,few,-,TGTGCCAGCAGCCAAGAAGGGGGACCCGCCTACGAGCAGTACTTC,CASSQEGGPAYEQYF
TRBJ2-5,TRBV27,few,TRBD2,TGTGCCAGCAGTTCCCGGACTAGCGGGAGGGGTCAAGAGACCCAGTACTTC,CASSSRTSGRGQETQYF
TRBJ1-4,TRBV6-1,-,TRBD1,TGTGCCAGCAGTGAATGGACAGGGTTAGGTGAAAAACTGTTTTTT,CASSEWTGLGEKLFF
TRBJ2-1,TRBV14,-,TRBD2,TGTGCCAGCAGCCGGGGTAGCGGGGGGAATGAGCAGTTCTTC,CASSRGSGGNEQFF
TRBJ1-5,TRBV5-1,many,-,TGCGCCAGCAGCTTGGCCCAGAATCAGCCCCAGCATTTT,CASSLAQNQPQHF
TRBJ2-5,TRBV5-4,few,-,TGTGCCAGCAGCTTCGGGCAAGAGACCCAGTACTTC,CASSFGQETQYF
TRBJ1-1,TRBV25-1,-,-,TGTGCCAGCAGTGAGGTTGAGGGCAGGGGTAGTAACCTGAACACTGAAGCTTTCTTT,CASSEVEGRGSNLNTEAFF
TRBJ1-5,TRBV18,few,TRBD1,TGTGCCAGCTCATCCGCCGGACAGGGGTGGATTGGCAATCAGCCCCAGCATTTT,CASSSAGQGWIGNQPQHF
TRBJ2-1,TRBV6-1,-,TRBD2,TGTGCCAGCAGTGTGAGCGGGGGGGCCGGGATTTCCTACAATGAGCAGTTCTTC,CASSVSGGAGISYNEQFF
TRBJ2-1,TRBV4-1,many,-,TGCGCCAGCAGCCAAGTCGATTTAGGAATCTCCTACAATGAGCAGTTCTTC,CASSQVDLGISYNEQFF
TRBJ2-3,TRBV27,many,-,TGTGCCAGCAGTTTCACGGGACCGAGCACAGATACGCAGTATTTT,CASSFTGPSTDTQYF
TRBJ1-2,TRBV5-4,few,TRBD1,TGTGCCAGCAGCTTGGAGAACAGGGGGGAGTGGAATGGCTACACCTTC,CASSLENRGEWNGYTF
TRBJ2-7,TRBV5-1,many,TRBD1,TGCGCCAGCAGCTGGTGGGGACAGGGCCACAGCGAGCAGTACTTC,CASSWWGQGHSEQYF
TRBJ2-1,TRBV7-6,-,TRBD2,TGTGCCAGCAGCACTCCTAGCGGGGACAATGAGCAGTTCTTC,CASSTPSGDNEQFF
TRBJ2-1,TRBV9,many,TRBD2,TGTGCCAGCAGCGGGGGGGGCTCCTACAATGAGCAGTTCTTC,CASSGGGSYNEQFF